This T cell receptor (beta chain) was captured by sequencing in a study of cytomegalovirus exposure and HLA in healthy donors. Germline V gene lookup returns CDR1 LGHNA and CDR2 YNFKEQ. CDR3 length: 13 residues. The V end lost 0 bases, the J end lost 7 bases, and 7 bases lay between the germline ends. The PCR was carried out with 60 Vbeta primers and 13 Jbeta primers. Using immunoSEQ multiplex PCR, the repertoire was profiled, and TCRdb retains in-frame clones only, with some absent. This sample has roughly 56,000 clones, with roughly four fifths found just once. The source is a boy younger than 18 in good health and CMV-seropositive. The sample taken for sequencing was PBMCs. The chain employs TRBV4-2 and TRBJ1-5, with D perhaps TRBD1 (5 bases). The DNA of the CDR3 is TGTGCCAGCAGCCAAGATCGGGGGCAGCCCCAGCATTTT. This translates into CASSQDRGQPQHF.